These 5 T cell receptor beta chains originate from one sample sequenced in a study of T cell repertoires in cytomegalovirus infection. These TCRs' antigens remain unknown. TCRdb reprocessed the reads via MiXCR and lists one record per CDR3 protein. The repertoire holds 550,000 to 850,000 distinct CDR3 sequences, around a third seen once, with 15% to 20% in the top ten. The specimen was cultured PBMCs, collected from culture after CMV antigen stimulation. These receptors were taken from a human donor in good health (CMV status not recorded). Some clones in this sample may be carry-over from other donors' samples.

This chain uses TRBV7-9 with TRBJ1-4; a weak D match, TRBD1 (5 bases). The V end was cut by 4 bases, the J end by 7 bases, with 19 bases between. This CDR3 region has 16 residues. Germline-derived CDR1 and CDR2 are SEHNR and FQNEAQ (reference sequence). For the CDR3, the DNA is TGTGCCAGCAGCTCATTGAAGGGTCTTGGGGCTGAAAAACTGTTTTTT. This sequence encodes CASSSLKGLGAEKLFF.

The chain is built from TRBV27 and TRBJ2-2; D is unresolved. Germline CDR1 and CDR2: MNHEY and SMNVEV (reference sequence). The CDR3 covers 13 residues. V lost 5 bases and J lost 1, with 5 bases in between. The CDR3 spells CASSQVNTGELFF. CDR3 nucleotides: TGTGCCAGCAGTCAAGTGAACACCGGGGAGCTGTTTTTT.

The V and J genes are TRBV6-1 and TRBJ1-1, with a weak D call TRBD1 (5 bases). CDR1 and CDR2 from the germline V gene are MNHNS and SASEGT. Trimming removed 2 bases at V and 1 base at J, with 8 bases between. This CDR3 contains 14 residues. The CDR3 coding sequence is TGTGCCAGCAGTGAAAAGGGGCAGAACACTGAAGCTTTCTTT. Protein sequence: CASSEKGQNTEAFF.

The sample holds many counts of this clonotype. The genes are TRBV7-8 and TRBJ2-1; possibly TRBD2 for D (5 bases). Per germline, CDR1 SGHVS and CDR2 FQNEAQ. V shed 5 bases and J shed 8 bases, with 13 bases lying between them. This CDR3 has 13 residues. CDR3 sequence (DNA): TGTGCCAGCAGCCGCGGGTTACGTTATGAGCAGTTCTTC. The encoded protein is CASSRGLRYEQFF.

This clonotype appeared many times. CDR3 amino acids: CASSEPRGKGQETQYF. CDR3 coding DNA: TGTGCCAGCAGCGAGCCCCGGGGGAAGGGCCAAGAGACCCAGTACTTC. The chain recombines TRBV7-8 with TRBJ2-5, with D possibly being TRBD2 (6 bases). Deletions cut 5 bases from V and 1 base from J, with 17 bases between. CDR3 size: 16 residues. Germline-derived CDR1 and CDR2 are SGHVS and FQNEAQ. Complete variable domain (other parts from reference TRBV7-8 and TRBJ2-5): GAGVSQSPRYKVAKRGQDVALRCDPISGHVSLFWYQQALGQGPEFLTYFQNEAQLDKSGLPSDRFFAERPEGSVSTLKIQRTQQEDSAVYLCASSEPRGKGQETQYFGPGTRLLVL.